The clone carrying this T cell receptor (beta chain) has just one count. The data stem from a study of blood T cell repertoires in COVID-19. Study at large: COVID-19 samples collected from the United States, Italy and Spain covered acute and convalescent phases. Nucleic acid was either cDNA or gDNA, and it came from T cells, B-cell-depleted T cells, or PBMCs.

Original methodology: Cell counts per sample came from amplifying reference gene primers. Libraries were prepared by immunoSEQ multiplex PCR; TCRdb keeps only in-frame clonotypes and omits some of them. That table furnishes V, J and clone size, whereas the DNA furnished D and trimming. The table has about 150,000 clones, about 80% seen once. Looked up from germline, CDR1 is KGHSH and CDR2 is LQKENI. This CDR3 has 14 amino acids. Trimming left V 6 bases short and J 7 bases short, with 15 bases between. Material for sequencing was peripheral blood. The receptor's source is a man between 70 and 80 years old with active or convalescent COVID-19. The chain couples TRBV18 to TRBJ1-4; the D is unclear. This CDR3 is CASSVTGAGEKLFF. In DNA form, the CDR3 reads TGTGCCAGCTCCGTTACGGGTGCCGGTGAAAAACTGTTTTTT.